This T cell receptor (beta chain) came from a study of CD8 T cell repertoires and HIV-1 epitope variants. The wider study: Twenty-five autologous and known Gag and Nef epitope variant peptides each stimulated T cells separately. Separate from the cultures, 1M uncultured T cells served as baseline.

Sequencing of TCR beta CDR3 used immunoSEQ survey depth. The table came from immunoSEQ multiplex PCR; TCRdb's copy has only in-frame clones and leaves some out. This table has 4,000 to 6,500 clones, roughly 70% appearing once. This clone came up a few times. What it binds is unknown. The sequenced sample consisted of cultured CD8+ T cells derived from PBMCs. The receptor comes from a male donor with HIV.

In DNA form, the CDR3 reads TGTGCCACCAGCCCAACTAGGGTGACAGATACGCAGTATTTT. Translating it yields CATSPTRVTDTQYF. The chain links TRBV15 to TRBJ2-3; D may be TRBD2 (5 bases). Germline values: CDR1 LNHNV, CDR2 YYDKDF (reference sequence). V dropped 5 bases and J dropped 3 bases, with 12 bases sitting between them. The CDR3 sequence is 14 residues long.